This is a list of T cell receptor beta chains from one sample in a study of CD8 T cells in Susac syndrome. TCRdb analysed the immunoSEQ multiplex PCR reads with MiXCR anew, one entry per CDR3 protein. Of 150,000 or so distinct CDR3 sequences in the sample, around 96% are singletons; the top ten hold around 0.12%. Source material: CD4+ T cells from PBMCs. The receptors derive from a human donor with Susac syndrome. Both conserved end residues are trimmed from each CDR3. Fields, in order: V gene, CDR3 length, CDR3 protein.

v_gene: TRBV5-1; len: 11; CDR3aa: ASGFTSEETQY
v_gene: TRBV18; len: 17; CDR3aa: ASSPLRVSGGSGANVLT
v_gene: TRBV12-3/TRBV12-4; len: 12; CDR3aa: ASSGTGGRQPQH
v_gene: TRBV5-6; len: 12; CDR3aa: ASSLMGVNTEAF
v_gene: TRBV6-2/TRBV6-3; len: 10; CDR3aa: ASRDTGEAQY
v_gene: TRBV24-1; len: 14; CDR3aa: ATSDRYRTGRDEQY
v_gene: TRBV7-9; len: 13; CDR3aa: ASSLVEGERLTQY
v_gene: TRBV7-8; len: 10; CDR3aa: ASGTTSYEQY
v_gene: TRBV14; len: 10; CDR3aa: ASSQDWEGLF
v_gene: TRBV12-3/TRBV12-4; len: 10; CDR3aa: ASSFHSYEQY
v_gene: TRBV29-1; len: 13; CDR3aa: SVAGSGAGLIEQY
v_gene: TRBV27; len: 14; CDR3aa: ASSVRRRSSYNEQF
v_gene: TRBV27; len: 11; CDR3aa: ASSTMRQGFQY
v_gene: TRBV9; len: 11; CDR3aa: ASSRGSWETQY
v_gene: TRBV7-2; len: 12; CDR3aa: ASSLNQGDQPQH
v_gene: TRBV7-9; len: 13; CDR3aa: ASSPPGTGMKTQY
v_gene: TRBV4-3; len: 13; CDR3aa: ASSQAGQAYNEQF
v_gene: TRBV24-1; len: 12; CDR3aa: ATSEVGGGQPQH
v_gene: TRBV25-1; len: 10; CDR3aa: ASSANRDTQY
v_gene: TRBV7-2; len: 14; CDR3aa: ASSSQAGLAEETQY
v_gene: TRBV30; len: 10; CDR3aa: AWSETTYEQY
v_gene: TRBV12-3/TRBV12-4; len: 15; CDR3aa: ASSEPYGKWNTGELF
v_gene: TRBV3-1; len: 13; CDR3aa: ASSQFSGGYNEQF
v_gene: TRBV3-1; len: 10; CDR3aa: ASNGGHGEQF
v_gene: TRBV6-2/TRBV6-3; len: 10; CDR3aa: ASSLGRDEQY
v_gene: TRBV5-1; len: 12; CDR3aa: ASSLFTGSQPQH